This TCR beta chain was found in a study of sequential checkpoint blockade in melanoma. Background on the study: TCRβ was sequenced from DNA of 91 pretreatment tumors. Matched biopsies came pretreatment and at week 13 for approximately 22 patients.

The data were produced by immunoSEQ multiplex PCR, yet TCRdb's version contains in-frame clones alone and is incomplete. Of about 5,700 clones in the sample, around 23% were seen once. The treatment was: randomized to nivolumab then ipilimumab (arm A) or the reverse (arm B). Germline CDR1 reads LNHDA; CDR2 reads SQIVND (reference sequence). CDR3 size: 14 residues. The germline V and J ends were trimmed by 5 bases and 0 bases, with 11 bases remaining between them. The clonotype comes from a human donor with melanoma. The chain combines TRBV19 with TRBJ2-7; D unclear. The sample consisted of tumor tissue (inferred from file names), taken from a patient given nivolumab and ipilimumab in sequence. The CDR3, as DNA: TGTGCCAGTAGTCCCGGTCGCGGCTCCTACGAGCAGTACTTC. Translating gives CASSPGRGSYEQYF.